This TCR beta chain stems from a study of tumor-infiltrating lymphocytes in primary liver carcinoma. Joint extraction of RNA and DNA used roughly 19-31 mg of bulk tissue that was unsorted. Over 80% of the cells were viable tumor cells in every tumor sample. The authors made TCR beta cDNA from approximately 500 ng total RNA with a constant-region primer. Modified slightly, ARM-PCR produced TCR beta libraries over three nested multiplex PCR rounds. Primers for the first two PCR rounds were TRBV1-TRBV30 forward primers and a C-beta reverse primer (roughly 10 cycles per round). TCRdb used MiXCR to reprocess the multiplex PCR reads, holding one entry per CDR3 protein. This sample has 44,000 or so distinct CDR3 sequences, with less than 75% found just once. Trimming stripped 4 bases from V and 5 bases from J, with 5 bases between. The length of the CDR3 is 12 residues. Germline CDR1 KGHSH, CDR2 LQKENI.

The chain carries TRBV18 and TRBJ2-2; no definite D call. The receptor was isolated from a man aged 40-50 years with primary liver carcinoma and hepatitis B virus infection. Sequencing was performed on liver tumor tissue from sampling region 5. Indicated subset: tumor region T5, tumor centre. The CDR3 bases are TGTGCCAGCTCACGTCCAACCGGGGAGCTGTTTTTT. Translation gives CASSRPTGELFF.